The 2 T cell receptor beta chains reported below all come from one sample, sequenced in a study of Graves' ophthalmopathy and Graves' hyperthyroidism. RNA transcripts were the source from which TCR beta CDR3 regions were amplified. The first-round RT-PCR employed HTBI primers together with the Qiagen OneStep RT-PCR kit. A multiplex PCR was then performed as the second round. TCRdb fed the multiplex PCR reads into MiXCR, producing one record per CDR3 protein. Of fewer than 600,000 distinct CDR3 sequences listed, about an eighth are singletons. Source material: blood. The receptor source for this set is a woman aged 25 to 45 with Graves' ophthalmopathy.

This clonotype was counted many times. The chain couples TRBV28 to TRBJ1-1, with TRBD1 matching 8 bases. The V gene's germline CDR1 is MDHEN and CDR2 SYDVKM. Germline trimming cut 4 bases from V and 1 base from J; bases unmatched to any gene: 8. This CDR3 region has 16 residues. This CDR3 is CASSSPSRGRNTEAFF. The CDR3 bases are TGTGCCAGCAGTTCCCCCTCCAGGGGGCGGAACACTGAAGCTTTCTTT.

With regard to this clonotype: A read error may explain this, as a much larger clone is one base away. This chain links TRBV12-3 or TRBV12-4 with TRBJ1-1; tentative D call: TRBD1 (5 bases). The CDR3 totals 14 residues. This CDR3 is CACRVSRDLTEAFF. The CDR3 nucleotides are TGTGCCTGCAGGGTGTCCCGGGACCTCACTGAAGCTTTCTTT.